The 27 T cell receptor beta chains reported below all come from one sample, sequenced in a study of beta chain features in type 1 diabetes. Study outcomes and limitations: In all four CD4+ subsets, TCRB CDR3 length was significantly, moderately reduced in type 1 diabetes.

Their antigen targets remain unknown. Expressed TCRB transcripts were sequenced because the isolated RNA had all been reverse transcribed beforehand. TCRdb keeps only in-frame clones here, not all; method: immunoSEQ multiplex PCR. The table includes about 160,000 clones, 7% to 9% detected once. Sequences were obtained from central memory CD4+ T cells from blood. The receptor source for this set is a man in his late teens or twenties with type 1 diabetes.

The sample holds many counts of this clone. The chain joins TRBV30 to TRBJ2-7; no clear D. Germline loops: CDR1 GTSNPN, CDR2 SVGIG (reference sequence). V lost 8 bases and J lost 7, with 18 bases in between. The CDR3 is 12 amino acids. The DNA for the CDR3 is TGTGCCCGCTACGGTCTGTTGAATGAGCAGTACTTC. This translates into CARYGLLNEQYF.

Points on this clone: One end of the junction fails to match germline, which may point to a read error. The chain has TRBV30 and TRBJ1-3; 8 nucleotides align to TRBD1. Germline V lookup: CDR1 GTSNPN, CDR2 SVGIG (reference sequence). This CDR3 is 11 amino acids long. CDR3: CAWSVGDRRTF. Here the CDR3 DNA reads TGTGCCTGGAGTGTAGGGGACAGGCGCACCTTT.

This clone was seen a handful of times. A junction boundary mismatches the germline segment, possibly from a read error. The genes are TRBV10-3 and TRBJ1-1; a possible D gene is TRBD1 (6 bases). CDR3 length: 13 residues. The germline gives CDR1 ENHRY, CDR2 SYGVKD. The CDR3 DNA reads as TGTGCCAGCAGTACACAGGGGAACACTGAAGCTTTCTTT. Protein product: CASSTQGNTEAFF.

The V call is TRBV19, the J call TRBJ2-1, with 8 bases matching TRBD2. Looked up from germline, CDR1 is LNHDA and CDR2 is SQIVND (reference sequence). The trim removed 3 bases at V and 0 bases at J, leaving 4 bases unmatched. The CDR3 extends over 16 amino acids. The CDR3 loop reads CASSIRSGNSYNEQFF. CDR3 in DNA: TGTGCCAGTAGTATCCGTAGCGGGAACTCCTACAATGAGCAGTTCTTC.

This clone was seen a few times. The chain is built from TRBV6-5 and TRBJ2-3; D is unclear. Trimming left V 0 bases short and J 0 bases short, with 10 bases between. From germline, CDR1 is MNHEY and CDR2 SVGAGI. The CDR3 has 16 residues. The chain's CDR3 is CASSYSPDKSTDTQYF. In DNA, the CDR3 is TGTGCCAGCAGTTACTCGCCTGACAAAAGCACAGATACGCAGTATTTT.

The sample holds a few counts of this clone. The rearrangement links TRBV5-1 to TRBJ2-5; D perhaps matches TRBD1 (6 bases). CDR1 and CDR2 from the germline V gene are SGHRS and YFSETQ. Trimming pared 4 bases from V and 2 bases from J, leaving 15 bases between. There are 15 residues in the CDR3. CDR3 sequence: CASSDQQGGQETQYF. The CDR3 DNA reads TGCGCCAGCAGCGACCAACAGGGTGGACAAGAGACCCAGTACTTC. Using reference TRBV5-1 and TRBJ2-5 for the parts outside the CDR3, the full variable domain is KAGVTQTPRYLIKTRGQQVTLSCSPISGHRSVSWYQQTPGQGLQFLFEYFSETQRNKGNFPGRFSGRQFSNSRSEMNVSTLELGDSALYLCASSDQQGGQETQYFGPGTRLLVL.

The rearrangement joins TRBV5-1 to TRBJ2-3; 13 bases are shared with TRBD2. Looked up from germline, CDR1 is SGHRS and CDR2 is YFSETQ. V dropped 0 bases and J dropped 6; count of bases not matched to a gene: 10. The CDR3 consists of 18 residues. DNA of the CDR3: TGCGCCAGCAGCTTGGACCGGACTAGCGGGAGTCTGTTTGATACGCAGTATTTT. It encodes CASSLDRTSGSLFDTQYF.

The V and J genes are TRBV27 and TRBJ1-2; 8 bases agree with TRBD1. Trimming cost V 3 bases and J 0 bases; bases outside gene matches: 9. This CDR3 is 17 amino acids long. The germline V gene encodes CDR1 MNHEY and CDR2 SMNVEV (reference sequence). The DNA for the CDR3 is TGTGCCAGCAGTTTTGCGGCAGGGGGCTTAACTAACTATGGCTACACCTTC. As protein: CASSFAAGGLTNYGYTF.

This clone was picked up a small number of times. The chain is built from TRBV5-1 and TRBJ2-5, with TRBD1 as a possible D gene (5 bases). The CDR3 loop spans 13 amino acids. Per the germline V gene, CDR1 is SGHRS and CDR2 is YFSETQ. The germline V and J ends were trimmed by 0 bases and 5 bases, with 8 bases remaining between them. This CDR3 is CASSLEGAETQYF. CDR3 bases: TGCGCCAGCAGCTTGGAAGGGGCGGAGACCCAGTACTTC. Combining the CDR3 with reference TRBV5-1 and TRBJ2-5 gives the whole variable domain KAGVTQTPRYLIKTRGQQVTLSCSPISGHRSVSWYQQTPGQGLQFLFEYFSETQRNKGNFPGRFSGRQFSNSRSEMNVSTLELGDSALYLCASSLEGAETQYFGPGTRLLVL.

The sample holds many counts of this clone. This chain joins TRBV2 and TRBJ2-2; no clear D. The CDR3 runs to 12 residues. Trimming took 3 bases from V and 7 from J, leaving 6 bases between them. Germline V lookup: CDR1 SNHLY, CDR2 FYNNEI. The CDR3 protein is CASSDMFGELFF. The CDR3 region has the DNA TGTGCCAGCAGTGACATGTTCGGGGAGCTGTTTTTT.

This clone occurred a few times. The V and J genes are TRBV5-1 and TRBJ2-3, with TRBD2 matching 8 bases. V was pared by 5 bases and J by 1 base, with 9 bases of the junction left unmatched. This CDR3 spans 16 amino acids. Per germline, CDR1 SGHRS and CDR2 YFSETQ. The CDR3 DNA reads as TGCGCCAGCAGATTAAGCGGGGGTGAGGGCACAGATACGCAGTATTTT. This translates into CASRLSGGEGTDTQYF.

The CDR3 spells CASTGQRNYNEQFF. The CDR3, as DNA: TGTGCCAGCACCGGCCAGCGTAACTACAATGAGCAGTTCTTC. The chain uses TRBV6-1 and TRBJ2-1; D unresolved. The CDR3 has 14 residues. The germline V gene has CDR1 MNHNS and CDR2 SASEGT. V gave up 7 bases and J gave up 3 bases, with 13 bases separating them.

The chain couples TRBV7-2 to TRBJ2-7; 7 bases match TRBD1. This CDR3 has 15 amino acids. Germline values: CDR1 SGHTA, CDR2 FQGNSA. V lost 6 bases to trimming and J lost 2 bases; unmatched junction nucleotides: 10. CDR3: CASSPDRASPYEQYF. The DNA of the CDR3 is TGTGCCAGCAGTCCCGACAGGGCATCCCCCTACGAGCAGTACTTC.

This clone was detected a few times. CDR3: CASSPMGQDYEQYF. The DNA for the CDR3 is TGTGCCAGTAGCCCCATGGGGCAGGATTACGAGCAGTACTTC. The chain couples TRBV19 to TRBJ2-7, with D perhaps matching TRBD1 (5 bases). The V gene lost 6 bases and the J gene lost 4 bases, with 16 bases spanning the gap. This CDR3 has 14 residues. In germline, CDR1 is LNHDA, CDR2 SQIVND (reference sequence).

The genes are TRBV2 and TRBJ1-4; 9 nucleotides align to TRBD1. The trim removed 4 bases at V and 8 bases at J, leaving 11 bases unmatched. The CDR3 runs to 16 residues. Germline V gives CDR1 SNHLY, CDR2 FYNNEI. CDR3 residues: CASSGIGTGRREKLFF. The CDR3 nucleotides read TGTGCCAGCAGTGGGATTGGGACAGGGCGCCGCGAAAAACTGTTTTTT.

This clone was observed a handful of times. The V call is TRBV10-3, the J call TRBJ1-5; D may be TRBD1 (5 bases). Trimming pared 3 bases from V and 8 bases from J, leaving 8 bases between. The CDR3 runs to 12 residues. Germline-derived CDR1 and CDR2 are ENHRY and SYGVKD. For the CDR3, the DNA is TGTGCCATCAGTGATCAGGGTAAGCCCCAGCATTTT. This gives the protein CAISDQGKPQHF.

The CDR3 reads CATSTDFNPTYNEQFF. The CDR3 DNA is TGTGCCACCAGCACCGATTTTAACCCGACTTACAATGAGCAGTTCTTC. The rearrangement joins TRBV15 to TRBJ2-1; D remains ambiguous. The CDR3 length is 16 residues. The V and J ends lost 4 bases and 4 bases respectively, with 17 bases between them. Germline V gene sequence: CDR1 LNHNV, CDR2 YYDKDF (reference sequence). Combining the CDR3 with reference TRBV15 and TRBJ2-1 gives the whole variable domain DAMVIQNPRYQVTQFGKPVTLSCSQTLNHNVMYWYQQKSSQAPKLLFHYYDKDFNNEADTPDNFQSRRPNTSFCFLDIRSPGLGDTAMYLCATSTDFNPTYNEQFFGPGTRLTVL.

This clone was counted a few times. The rearrangement uses TRBV19 and TRBJ1-5; D ambiguous. Germline assignment: CDR1 LNHDA and CDR2 SQIVND (reference sequence). V was cut by 7 bases and J by 3 bases, with 19 bases left in between. The CDR3 loop spans 16 amino acids. In DNA form, the CDR3 reads TGTGCCAGTACGAACGGTGGAGCTAACTCCAATCAGCCCCAGCATTTT. Its translation: CASTNGGANSNQPQHF.

The CDR3 DNA sequence: TGTGCCAGCTCACCACTGGGACAGGAGAATTCCCAGCATTTT. Protein product: CASSPLGQENSQHF. The chain is built from TRBV18 and TRBJ1-5; 8 nucleotides match TRBD1. The V gene end was trimmed by 1 base and the J gene end by 11 bases; junction bases not matched to a gene: 7. The germline gives CDR1 KGHSH, CDR2 LQKENI. This CDR3 is built from 14 residues.

This chain links TRBV30 with TRBJ2-5; D perhaps matches TRBD1 (5 bases). This CDR3 contains 13 residues. CDR1 is GTSNPN and CDR2 is SVGIG in the germline V gene (reference sequence). V dropped 3 bases and J dropped 4 bases, with 12 bases sitting between them. The CDR3 spells CAWSPKGPETQYF. CDR3 DNA: TGTGCCTGGAGCCCTAAGGGGCCAGAGACCCAGTACTTC.

This clone was detected a few times. The J gene is TRBJ1-1, the V gene TRBV5-1; TRBD1 matches at 7 bases. Germline CDR1 is SGHRS and CDR2 is YFSETQ. The CDR3 covers 17 residues. The junction had 8 bases not matched to a gene; V was cut back by 0 bases and J by 0 bases. CDR3 region: CASSLAPMTGMNTEAFF. The CDR3 region has the DNA TGCGCCAGCAGCTTGGCCCCGATGACAGGGATGAACACTGAAGCTTTCTTT.

V and J are TRBV30 and TRBJ2-3, with a tentative D call TRBD2 (5 bases). The CDR3 loop spans 11 amino acids. From germline, CDR1 is GTSNPN and CDR2 SVGIG (reference sequence). The germline V and J ends were trimmed by 2 bases and 6 bases, with 6 bases remaining between them. Here the CDR3 reads CAWSTRDTQYF. As DNA, the CDR3 is TGTGCCTGGAGTACTAGGGATACGCAGTATTTT.

This clone was observed a few times. This sequence joins TRBV18 and TRBJ1-1; TRBD1 agrees at 7 bases. V shed 6 bases, J shed 5 bases, and the junction held 15 bases outside the gene matches. The germline gives CDR1 KGHSH, CDR2 LQKENI. This CDR3 is built from 16 residues. The CDR3 nucleotides are TGTGCCAGCTCGTTTAATACAGGGGCGAAGGGGACTGAAGCTTTCTTT. This translates into CASSFNTGAKGTEAFF.

This clone was detected ten times or more. The V gene is TRBV5-6, the J gene TRBJ2-5; no firm D call. CDR1 and CDR2 from the germline V gene are SGHDT and YYEEEE. Trimming shortened V by 0 bases and J by 12 bases, and 9 bases separated the two germline ends. This CDR3 contains 11 residues. CDR3 loop: CASSLGDQEYF. The CDR3 nucleotides read TGTGCCAGCAGCTTGGGAGACCAGGAGTACTTC.

The genes are TRBV11-2 and TRBJ2-3; TRBD2 might be the D (5 bases). The CDR3 has 14 residues. Germline CDR1 SGHAT, CDR2 FQNNGV. Trimming took off 5 bases at V and 2 bases at J, with 11 bases between the two ends. Written as DNA, the CDR3 is TGTGCCAGCAGCCCGGCGGAGGCCACAGATACGCAGTATTTT. Translating it yields CASSPAEATDTQYF.

This clone came up a few times. V and J are TRBV29-1 and TRBJ1-1, with no clear D. V lost 2 bases and J 11 bases, leaving 12 bases between the germline ends. The CDR3 length is 11 residues. Per germline, CDR1 SQVTM and CDR2 ANQGSEA. The CDR3 sequence is CSVEKGRGAFF. CDR3 bases: TGCAGCGTTGAAAAAGGGCGAGGGGCTTTCTTT.

Concerning this clone itself: Other DNA sequences in the sample encode the same CDR3. The genes are TRBV7-2 and TRBJ2-1; D perhaps matches TRBD2 (5 bases). Germline CDR1 SGHTA, CDR2 FQGNSA. This CDR3 comprises 15 residues. With 1 base removed from V and 2 bases from J, the gap between germline ends came to 9 bases. For the CDR3, the DNA is TGTGCCAGCAGCTTAGATCGGGGTCCCTACAATGAGCAGTTCTTC. Protein product: CASSLDRGPYNEQFF.